The present T cell receptor beta chain was sequenced within a study of T cells in localized non-small cell lung cancer. Unmatched junction bases numbered 13, after V lost 6 bases and J lost 3 bases. The CDR3 sequence is 16 residues long. In germline, CDR1 is SGHAT, CDR2 FQNNGV. Here immunoSEQ multiplex PCR was the method, and the copy in TCRdb shows in-frame clones only, minus some. The table has tens of thousands of clones, around 83% seen once. The chain is built from TRBV11-2 and TRBJ1-2, with 7 bases identical to TRBD1. This TCR was sampled from a man aged 40 to 75 with stage II lung adenocarcinoma. This material consisted of PBMCs, taken before any cancer treatment. This CDR3 reads CASRPTGDGGYYGYTF. CDR3 in DNA: TGTGCCAGCAGACCCACAGGGGATGGGGGATACTATGGCTACACCTTC. Filled out from reference TRBV11-2 and TRBJ1-2, the complete variable domain reads EAGVAQSPRYKIIEKRQSVAFWCNPISGHATLYWYQQILGQGPKLLIQFQNNGVVDDSQLPKDRFSAERLKGVDSTLKIQPAKLEDSAVYLCASRPTGDGGYYGYTFGSGTRLTVV.